The 2 T cell receptor beta chains below all came from one sample that was sequenced in a study of shared clonotypes between healthy human individuals. CD45RO-negative CD8 cells positively selected for CCR7 made up the naive population, which excluded terminally differentiated effector memory CD45RA+ cells. Profiled with immunoSEQ multiplex PCR; TCRdb holds only in-frame clones, not every one. The data show about 700,000 clones, 90% to 95% seen once. Sequencing was done on a sample of naive CD8+ T cells sorted from blood. The receptor set was obtained from a man aged 25-45 years in good health.

The rearrangement joins TRBV15 to TRBJ2-6, with 9 positions matching TRBD1. With 5 bases clipped from V and 0 bases from J, the junction kept 8 bases outside the gene matches. CDR1 is LNHNV, CDR2 YYDKDF, per germline (reference sequence). The CDR3 is made up of 18 amino acids. CDR3 in amino acids: CATSVRDRASSGANVLTF. The CDR3 DNA reads TGTGCCACCAGCGTCCGGGACAGGGCCAGCTCTGGGGCCAACGTCCTGACTTTC.

The genes are TRBV9 and TRBJ1-1; TRBD1 might be the D (6 bases). Germline assignment: CDR1 SGDLS and CDR2 YYNGEE. Deletions cut 5 bases from V and 6 bases from J, with 11 bases between. CDR3 length: 12 amino acids. This chain's CDR3 is CASRTEGAEAFF. As DNA, the CDR3 is TGTGCCAGCAGGACCGAGGGGGCTGAAGCTTTCTTT.